The rows below give T cell receptor beta chains drawn from one sample of a study of graft-versus-host responses after intestinal transplantation. These TCRs' antigens remain unknown. The protocol was immunoSEQ multiplex PCR, while the TCRdb copy is restricted to in-frame clones and leaves out a portion. The sample lists 85,000 to 100,000 clones; 75% to 90% were seen once. Sequences were derived from unstimulated CD4+ T cells sorted from spleen or lymph node cells, sampled before intestinal transplant. Receptors originate from a human donor who received an intestinal transplant. The conserved cysteine and the conserved F or W are not part of the CDR3 here.

v_gene: TRBV6-1
CDR3aa: ASSDSSGGLTDTQY

v_gene: TRBV2
CDR3aa: ASSPRAGASPTSNQPQH

v_gene: TRBV10-3
CDR3aa: AISGATGAGTDTQY

v_gene: TRBV9
CDR3aa: ASSVRQSPNYGYT

v_gene: TRBV11-3
CDR3aa: ASSADREIKF

v_gene: TRBV19
CDR3aa: APTGPGLAGGNQETQY

v_gene: TRBV27
CDR3aa: ASSPGGGWAEAF

v_gene: TRBV28
CDR3aa: ASSVGQGNTEAF

v_gene: TRBV6-1
CDR3aa: ASSEPGRGAGNTIY

v_gene: TRBV5-1
CDR3aa: ASKLAGATDTQY

v_gene: TRBV6-5
CDR3aa: ASRRGRGYEQY

v_gene: TRBV7-3
CDR3aa: ASSPAGTDTQY

v_gene: TRBV4-1
CDR3aa: ASSQDTGQGAGGNTIY

v_gene: TRBV2
CDR3aa: ASTLGTVYEQY

v_gene: TRBV6-6
CDR3aa: ASSYSTPGGNTIY

v_gene: TRBV7-9
CDR3aa: ASGYGGRDEQF

v_gene: TRBV9
CDR3aa: ASSATGAPGELF

v_gene: TRBV10-3
CDR3aa: AISEGLAGETQY

v_gene: TRBV5-4
CDR3aa: ASSLARTSGTSSTDTQY

v_gene: TRBV6-1
CDR3aa: ASSLFPGVEAQY

v_gene: TRBV29-1
CDR3aa: SVAGRGQGEETQY

v_gene: TRBV6-5
CDR3aa: ASNRQRNTEAF

v_gene: TRBV6-5
CDR3aa: ASSYGGAGANVLT

v_gene: TRBV6-6
CDR3aa: ASTMGRQTFYGYT

v_gene: TRBV27
CDR3aa: ASSPASTGGVGEQF

v_gene: TRBV5-1
CDR3aa: ASSLAPAGTGLYNEQF

v_gene: TRBV5-1
CDR3aa: ASSLTPTDTQY

v_gene: TRBV5-1
CDR3aa: ASSRTSGSTDTQY

v_gene: TRBV10-1
CDR3aa: ASTGWDRESNQPQH

v_gene: TRBV9
CDR3aa: ASSPLRIAGIQETQY

v_gene: TRBV5-3
CDR3aa: ARSSLAGPSYNEQF